This TCR beta chain came from a study of molecular identifiers for immune sequencing clone quantification. Whole-study results and caveats: Clones that had above 20 RNA copies took up over 99% of effector molecules but under 1% in naive cells. The study reportedly detected spiked Jurkat TCR RNA from one cell among 990,000 or so naive cells.

This clonotype was counted many times. Antigen unknown. Sorted inputs of about 18,000 to 1,100,000 cells, with 10%, 30% or 50% RNA, yielded naive CD8 libraries. Methods described previously were used for bulk TCR libraries, and listed TCR primers were applied. TCRdb re-analysed the PCR reads in MiXCR, keeping a single row per CDR3 protein. The repertoire includes tens of thousands of distinct CDR3 sequences, 15% to 20% of them detected once, and about 1.5% sits in the top ten. Material: naive CD8+ T cells from blood, with Jurkat cell RNA spiked in. Subset: FACS-sorted CD8+CD4-CCR7+CD45RA+ naive T cells. The TCR comes from a human donor in good health. Some libraries in this study had Jurkat cell RNA spiked in.

CDR3 sequence reads: CSGKGLAEYEQYF. CDR3 nucleotide sequence: TGCAGCGGGAAGGGACTAGCGGAGTACGAGCAGTACTTC. The chain carries TRBV29-1 and TRBJ2-7, with 11 nucleotides matching TRBD2. J lost 4 bases, V lost 7 bases, and 6 bases had no gene match. The CDR3 is 13 residues long. Germline CDR1 and CDR2: SQVTM and ANQGSEA.